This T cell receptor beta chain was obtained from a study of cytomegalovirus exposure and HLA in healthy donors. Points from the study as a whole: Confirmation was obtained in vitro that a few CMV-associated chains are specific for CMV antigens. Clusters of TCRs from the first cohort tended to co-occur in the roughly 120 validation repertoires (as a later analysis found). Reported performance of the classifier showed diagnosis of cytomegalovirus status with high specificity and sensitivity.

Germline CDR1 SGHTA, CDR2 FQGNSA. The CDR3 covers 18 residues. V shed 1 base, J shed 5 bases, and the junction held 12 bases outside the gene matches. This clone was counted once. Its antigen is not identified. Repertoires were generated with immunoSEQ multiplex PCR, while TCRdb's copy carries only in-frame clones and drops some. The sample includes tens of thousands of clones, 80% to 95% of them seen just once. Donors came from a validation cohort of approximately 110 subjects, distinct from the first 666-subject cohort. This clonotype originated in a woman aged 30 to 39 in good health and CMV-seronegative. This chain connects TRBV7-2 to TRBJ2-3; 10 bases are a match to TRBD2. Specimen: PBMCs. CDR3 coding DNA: TGTGCCAGCAGCTTAGAGCCTAGCGGGGGCCCGTGGGGAGATACGCAGTATTTT. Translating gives CASSLEPSGGPWGDTQYF.